The clone carrying this TCR beta chain was seen only once. Its antigen is undetermined. V was trimmed by 0 bases and J by 1 base, leaving 4 bases between them. This CDR3 comprises 14 residues. Germline-derived CDR1 and CDR2 are SGHRS and YFSETQ. The data are from a study of cytomegalovirus exposure and HLA in healthy donors. Study-level results: Most TCR sequences were uncommon, yet certain public TCRs appeared in many donors. The availability of immune exposure information extended only to CMV serostatus.

In the PCR, 60 Vbeta and 13 Jbeta primers were used. Here immunoSEQ multiplex PCR was the method, and the copy in TCRdb shows in-frame clones only, minus some. The sample contains 150,000 to 200,000 clones, roughly three quarters of which appear only once. The material sequenced was PBMCs. This chain links TRBV5-1 with TRBJ2-2; D uncertain. The source is a man between 18 and 35 years old in good health and CMV-seropositive. The CDR3 DNA is TGCGCCAGCAGCTTGGACTTGAACACCGGGGAGCTGTTTTTT. It codes for CASSLDLNTGELFF.